Following are 2 T cell receptor beta chains from one sample sequenced in a study of immune evolution from preneoplasia to lung adenocarcinoma. The repertoire was sequenced with immunoSEQ multiplex PCR; TCRdb's copy has only in-frame clones and lacks some. The sample carries about 9,000 clones, 70% to 90% recorded once. Material: FFPE minimally invasive lung adenocarcinoma tissue. The receptors were sampled from a person aged 65 to 85 with lung adenocarcinoma.

This clone was found a few times. This CDR3 is also generated by other DNA sequences in the sample. The rearrangement links TRBV14 to TRBJ2-5; TRBD2 is a possible D gene (5 bases). Germline V lookup: CDR1 SGHDN, CDR2 FVKESK. This CDR3 region has 13 residues. Trimming shortened V by 4 bases and J by 1 base, and 7 bases separated the two germline ends. The CDR3 sequence: CASSRTLQETQYF. CDR3 sequence (DNA): TGTGCCAGCAGCCGGACTCTCCAAGAGACCCAGTACTTC.

The chain uses TRBV11-2 and TRBJ2-2; 7 bases fit TRBD2. V gave up 5 bases and J gave up 2 bases; unmatched junction bases: 14. Per the germline V gene, CDR1 is SGHAT and CDR2 is FQNNGV. The CDR3 runs 18 residues. CDR3 DNA sequence: TGTGCCAGCAGCCCTCGGTTCGCGCGGGGGATAAACACCGGGGAGCTGTTTTTT. It encodes CASSPRFARGINTGELFF. The complete variable domain, with remaining parts taken from reference TRBV11-2 and TRBJ2-2, reads EAGVAQSPRYKIIEKRQSVAFWCNPISGHATLYWYQQILGQGPKLLIQFQNNGVVDDSQLPKDRFSAERLKGVDSTLKIQPAKLEDSAVYLCASSPRFARGINTGELFFGEGSRLTVL.